This T cell receptor (beta chain) was observed in a study of control samples from healthy donors and cancer patients (dated by TCRdb to 2018 to 2020). Reading the germline V gene gives CDR1 WSHSY and CDR2 SAAADI. V loses 7 bases of germline sequence and J loses 6 bases, and the interval between the two ends is 24 bases. Including the terminal cysteine and phenylalanine, the CDR3 comprises 16 residues. This entry keeps only the CDR3 DNA: 48 bases, framed from base 1. Worth noting for this clone: The antigen it binds to is not known. Per-nucleotide qualities are absent, and no much larger clonotype sits a single base away.

Library preparation was by the immunoSEQ multiplex PCR assay. The immuneACCESS repertoire file appears here via TCRdb, limited to in-frame rearrangements. These files lack a portion of the clones; in checked studies, under half of the deficit traces to unresolved V genes, and the cause of the others is not known. Here the sample has roughly 150,000 clones; nearly 95% occur a single time. Jointly, the top ten make up approximately 2.5% of the sample. Recombination joined TRBV10-2 with TRBJ1-2; 6 matching bases give a weak D call of TRBD1. The source is a man in his fifties or sixties in good health. Sequencing input: blood. The nucleotide sequence reads TGCGCCAGCACCGAGCTAACAGGGAGGAGGGCCCATGGCTACACCTTC. This sequence encodes CASTELTGRRAHGYTF.